The present TCR beta chain was sequenced within a study of shared clonotypes between healthy human individuals. Execution of the assay was at deep level. The method was immunoSEQ multiplex PCR; TCRdb's version includes in-frame clones alone and lacks a portion of them. This sample has about 2.4 million clones, with roughly 93% found just once. Whole-study results and caveats: Represented diversity, genetic and exposure-history alike, was limited by few donors. The naive CD4 repertoires of several donors were compared, and 5% to 6.5% of clonotypes were shared. Measured sharing among donors was expected to vary with sequencing depth.

Comments on this clone: Antigen specificity is unknown.

V was trimmed by 1 base and J by 2 bases, leaving 14 bases between them. Germline values: CDR1 PRHDT, CDR2 FYEKMQ (reference sequence). This CDR3 is 16 amino acids long. V gene TRBV13 combines with J gene TRBJ1-1; possibly TRBD1 for D (6 bases). Sequenced: naive CD4+ T cells from PBMCs. Stated subset: CD45RA+ positively selected. This receptor was obtained from a man aged 18 to 29 in good health. Some clones in this sample may be carry-over from other donors' samples. CDR3 protein: CASSLAPRGPNTEAFF. CDR3 DNA: TGTGCCAGCAGCTTAGCACCCAGGGGACCAAACACTGAAGCTTTCTTT.